This T cell receptor beta chain originates from a study of blood T cell repertoires in COVID-19. Across the whole study: Acute-phase and convalescent COVID-19 samples originated in the United States, Italy and Spain. From T cells, B-cell-depleted T cells, or PBMCs came the material, which was cDNA or gDNA.

TCRdb keeps only in-frame clones here, not all; method: immunoSEQ multiplex PCR. The table records some 390,000 clones, around 87% of them present only once. It was during active infection that Seattle patients were enrolled and then longitudinally followed. The length of the CDR3 is 15 residues. CDR1 GTSNPN and CDR2 SVGIG come from the germline V gene (reference sequence). V lost 4 bases, J lost 0 bases, and 7 bases stayed unmatched. The sequenced material came from peripheral blood. This clonotype was obtained from a woman aged 55-70 years with COVID-19, enrolled during active disease. This sequence joins TRBV30 and TRBJ2-3; 7 bases align to TRBD1. The CDR3 protein is CAWNPQGSSTDTQYF. The CDR3 DNA follows: TGTGCCTGGAATCCACAGGGGTCTAGCACAGATACGCAGTATTTT.